The 4 T cell receptor beta chains in this list originate from one sample, sequenced in a study of blood T cell repertoires in COVID-19. Measured with immunoSEQ multiplex PCR; TCRdb has only the in-frame clones, and not every one. The table has just under 350,000 clones, about nine tenths seen once. Specimen: peripheral blood. These receptors originate from a woman aged 70 to 79 with COVID-19, enrolled during active disease.

The V gene is TRBV19, the J gene TRBJ1-2, with 9 nucleotides matching TRBD1. The J segment lost 7 bases and the V segment lost 6 bases, leaving 6 bases of the junction unmatched. The CDR3 runs to 13 residues. Germline CDR1 LNHDA, CDR2 SQIVND (reference sequence). The CDR3 loop is CASSVGQGPGYTF. The CDR3 nucleotides read TGTGCCAGTAGCGTCGGACAGGGGCCTGGCTACACCTTC.

The rearrangement uses TRBV5-4 and TRBJ1-1; D is unclear. The CDR3 extends over 15 amino acids. V lost 4 bases, J lost 2 bases, and 15 bases lay in between. Germline-derived CDR1 and CDR2 are SGHNT and YYREEE (reference sequence). The CDR3 sequence is CASSALALANTEAFF. CDR3 nucleotide sequence: TGTGCCAGCAGCGCCCTTGCTCTAGCAAACACTGAAGCTTTCTTT.

V usage is TRBV7-9 and J usage is TRBJ1-2; 10 bases match TRBD1. Germline CDR1 reads SEHNR; CDR2 reads FQNEAQ (reference sequence). The CDR3 has 15 amino acids. V dropped 2 bases and J dropped 8; count of bases not matched to a gene: 8. As DNA, the CDR3 is TGTGCCAGCAGCTTACCGACGCCGGGACAGGGGGGCTACACCTTC. Protein: CASSLPTPGQGGYTF.

The chain combines TRBV5-1 with TRBJ2-7; no clear D gene. CDR1 is SGHRS and CDR2 is YFSETQ in the germline V gene. V was pared by 4 bases and J by 0 bases, with 14 bases between. The CDR3 spans 15 residues. This CDR3 is CASSHSGGSSYEQYF. For the CDR3, the DNA is TGCGCCAGCAGCCATAGTGGCGGCAGCTCCTACGAGCAGTACTTC.